The sample holds a few counts of the clone carrying this TCR beta chain. Its antigen is not known. J gave up 3 bases and V 0 bases, and 8 bases lay outside the gene matches. The V gene's germline CDR1 is SGHDN and CDR2 FVKESK. The CDR3 runs to 16 residues. The entry originates in a study of T cell repertoires in cytomegalovirus infection. Overall study context: Indications came from public TCR beta signatures; they pointed to CMV infection and to a matching HLA type.

TCRdb independently ran MiXCR on the reads; one entry per CDR3 protein. This table holds about 490,000 distinct CDR3 sequences, 16% found once. Notes on the study in general: Summed frequency of shared TCR beta families picked out CMV carriers who also had the relevant HLA. Within the response measured ex vivo, HLA-C-restricted CMV-specific TCR beta clonotypes were dominant.

The sequence came from a human donor in good health (CMV status not recorded). Some clones in this sample may be carry-over from other donors' samples. The chain uses TRBV14 and TRBJ2-7; 7 bases are shared with TRBD1. The sample was CD8+ T cells from PBMCs. In DNA, the CDR3 is TGTGCCAGCAGCCAAGAGCTCCGGGACAGAGGCTACGAGCAGTACTTC. Encoded protein: CASSQELRDRGYEQYF.